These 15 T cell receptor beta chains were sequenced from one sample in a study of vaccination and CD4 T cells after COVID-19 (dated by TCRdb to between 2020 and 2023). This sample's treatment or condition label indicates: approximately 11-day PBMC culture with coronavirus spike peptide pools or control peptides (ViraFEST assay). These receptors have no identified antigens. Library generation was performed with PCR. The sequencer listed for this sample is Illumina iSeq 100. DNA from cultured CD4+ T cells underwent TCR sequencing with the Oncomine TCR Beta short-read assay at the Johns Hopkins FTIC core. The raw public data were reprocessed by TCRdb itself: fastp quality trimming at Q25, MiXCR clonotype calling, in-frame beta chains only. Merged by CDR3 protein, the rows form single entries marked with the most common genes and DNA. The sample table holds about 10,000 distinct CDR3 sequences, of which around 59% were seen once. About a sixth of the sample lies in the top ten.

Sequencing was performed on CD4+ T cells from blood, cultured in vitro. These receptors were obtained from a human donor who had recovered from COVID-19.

This CDR3 reads CSARDVGLNTEAFF. CDR3 DNA sequence: TGCAGTGCTAGAGATGTGGGACTGAACACTGAAGCTTTCTTT. The gene calls are TRBV20-1 and TRBJ1-1; the D gene is possibly TRBD1 (5 bases). The V and J ends lost 0 bases and 0 bases respectively, with 8 bases between them. Germline V gene sequence: CDR1 DFQATT, CDR2 SNEGSKA (reference sequence). The CDR3 is 14 residues long.

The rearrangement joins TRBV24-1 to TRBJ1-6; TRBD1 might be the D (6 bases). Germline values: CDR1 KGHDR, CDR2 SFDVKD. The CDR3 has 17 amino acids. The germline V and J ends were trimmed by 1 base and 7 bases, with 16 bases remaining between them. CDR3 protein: CATSDFQWGQPNSPLHF. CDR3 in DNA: TGTGCCACCAGTGATTTCCAATGGGGACAACCGAATTCACCCCTCCACTTT.

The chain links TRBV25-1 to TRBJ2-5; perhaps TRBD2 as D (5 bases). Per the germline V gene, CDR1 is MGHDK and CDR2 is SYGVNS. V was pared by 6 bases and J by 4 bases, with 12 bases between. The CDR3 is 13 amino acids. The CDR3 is CASRSGSRETQYF. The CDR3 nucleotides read TGTGCCAGCAGGTCGGGATCCCGAGAGACCCAGTACTTC.

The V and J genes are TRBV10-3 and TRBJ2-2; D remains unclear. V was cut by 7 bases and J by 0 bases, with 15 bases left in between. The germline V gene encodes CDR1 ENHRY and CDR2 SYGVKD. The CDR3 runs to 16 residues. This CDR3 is CAITPGRPPNTGELFF. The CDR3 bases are TGTGCCATCACTCCGGGCCGCCCCCCGAACACCGGGGAGCTGTTTTTT.

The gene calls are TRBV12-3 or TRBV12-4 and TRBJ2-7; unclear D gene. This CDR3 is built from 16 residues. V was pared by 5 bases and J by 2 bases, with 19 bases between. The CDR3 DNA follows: TGTGCCAGCAGTCAAGGCGGCCTCCAAGTCGCCTACGAGCAGTACTTC. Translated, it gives CASSQGGLQVAYEQYF.

The DNA for the CDR3 is TGTGCCAGCAGCGTAGCCGACAGTTCTTATGGCTACACCTTC. It specifies CASSVADSSYGYTF. The genes are TRBV9 and TRBJ1-2; perhaps TRBD1 as D (5 bases). Per germline, CDR1 SGDLS and CDR2 YYNGEE. V was pared by 0 bases and J by 5 bases, with 11 bases between. This CDR3 contains 14 residues.

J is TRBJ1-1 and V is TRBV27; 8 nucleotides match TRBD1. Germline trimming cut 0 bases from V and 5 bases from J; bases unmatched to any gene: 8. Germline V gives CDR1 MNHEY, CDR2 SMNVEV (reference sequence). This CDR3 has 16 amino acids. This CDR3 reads CASSLSARTGTTEAFF. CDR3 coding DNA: TGTGCCAGCAGTTTATCGGCTAGGACAGGGACAACTGAAGCTTTCTTT.

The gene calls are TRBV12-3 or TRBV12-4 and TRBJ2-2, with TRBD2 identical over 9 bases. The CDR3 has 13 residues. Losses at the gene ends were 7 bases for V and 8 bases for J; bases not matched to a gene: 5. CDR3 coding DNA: TGTGCCAGCATGCGGGAGGGCCCAGGGGAGCTGTTTTTT. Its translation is CASMREGPGELFF.

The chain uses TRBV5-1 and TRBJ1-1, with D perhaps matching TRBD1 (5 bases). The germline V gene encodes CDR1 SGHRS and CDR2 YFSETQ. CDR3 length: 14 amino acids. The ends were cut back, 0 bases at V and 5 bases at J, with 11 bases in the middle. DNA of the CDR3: TGCGCCAGCAGCTTGGATGACAGCCTAACTGAAGCTTTCTTT. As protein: CASSLDDSLTEAFF. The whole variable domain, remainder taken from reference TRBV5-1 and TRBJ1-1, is KAGVTQTPRYLIKTRGQQVTLSCSPISGHRSVSWYQQTPGQGLQFLFEYFSETQRNKGNFPGRFSGRQFSNSRSEMNVSTLELGDSALYLCASSLDDSLTEAFFGQGTRLTVV.

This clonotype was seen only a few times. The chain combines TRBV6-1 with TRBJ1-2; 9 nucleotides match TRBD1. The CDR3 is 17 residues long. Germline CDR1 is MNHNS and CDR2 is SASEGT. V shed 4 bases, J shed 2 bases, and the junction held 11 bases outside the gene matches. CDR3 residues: CASSADSSGTGNYGYTF. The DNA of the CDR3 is TGTGCCAGCAGTGCTGACAGTTCCGGGACAGGGAACTATGGCTACACCTTC.

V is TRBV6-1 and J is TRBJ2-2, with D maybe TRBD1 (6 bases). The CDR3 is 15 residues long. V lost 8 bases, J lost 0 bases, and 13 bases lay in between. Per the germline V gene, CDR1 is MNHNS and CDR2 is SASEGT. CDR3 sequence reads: CASGPGQTNTGELFF. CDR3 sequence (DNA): TGTGCCAGCGGTCCCGGACAGACGAACACCGGGGAGCTGTTTTTT.

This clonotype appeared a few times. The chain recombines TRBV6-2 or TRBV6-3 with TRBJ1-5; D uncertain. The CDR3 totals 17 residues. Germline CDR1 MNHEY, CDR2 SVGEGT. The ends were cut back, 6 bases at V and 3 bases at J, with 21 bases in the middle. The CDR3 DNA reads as TGTGCCAGCAGAAAATCCCCCCACTCGGTACTCAATCAGCCCCAGCATTTT. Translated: CASRKSPHSVLNQPQHF.

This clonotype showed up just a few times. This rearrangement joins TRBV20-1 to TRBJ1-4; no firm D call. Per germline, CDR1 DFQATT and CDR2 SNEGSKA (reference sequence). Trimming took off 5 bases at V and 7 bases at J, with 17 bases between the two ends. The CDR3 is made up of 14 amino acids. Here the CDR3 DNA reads TGCAGTGCTCCGAGCCGATTAGAAGGTGAAAAACTGTTTTTT. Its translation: CSAPSRLEGEKLFF.

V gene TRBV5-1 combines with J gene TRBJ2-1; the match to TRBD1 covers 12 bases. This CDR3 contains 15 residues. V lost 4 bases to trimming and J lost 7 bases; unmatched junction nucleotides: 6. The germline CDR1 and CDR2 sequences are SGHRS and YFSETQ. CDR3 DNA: TGCGCCAGCAGCGAGGGACAGGGGGCAGGAAATGAGCAGTTCTTC. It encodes CASSEGQGAGNEQFF.

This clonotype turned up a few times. CDR3 in DNA: TGTGCCAGCAGTGAGCACAGGGGAAGCTCCTATAATTCACCCCTCCACTTT. The encoded protein is CASSEHRGSSYNSPLHF. V is TRBV2 and J is TRBJ1-6; 7 positions agree with TRBD1. The germline V gene encodes CDR1 SNHLY and CDR2 FYNNEI. The CDR3 contains 17 residues. V lost 3 bases to trimming and J lost 0 bases; unmatched junction nucleotides: 5.